These 3 T cell receptor beta chains share one sample of origin, sequenced in a study of shared clonotypes between healthy human individuals. Generated by immunoSEQ multiplex PCR, the TCRdb table keeps only in-frame clones and is missing some. The sample contains about 2.1 million clones, around 93% of which appear only once. CD45RO-negative CD8 cells positively selected for CCR7 made up the naive population, which excluded terminally differentiated effector memory CD45RA+ cells. Sequencing input: naive CD8+ T cells from PBMCs. The receptors were sampled from a man aged 18 to 35 in good health. Some clones in this sample may be carry-over from other donors' samples.

This chain links TRBV7-9 with TRBJ1-2; D is perhaps TRBD1 (6 bases). Trimming left V 4 bases short and J 5 bases short, with 20 bases between. Germline CDR1 is SEHNR and CDR2 is FQNEAQ (reference sequence). The CDR3 is made up of 16 amino acids. The CDR3 DNA sequence: TGTGCCAGCAGCTCCCCTAGTACAGGGATTCTTTATGGCTACACCTTC. It specifies CASSSPSTGILYGYTF.

Worth noting for this clone: Other DNA variants within this sample encode the same CDR3. The chain employs TRBV27 and TRBJ2-1; 8 positions agree with TRBD2. CDR3 size: 14 residues. Per the germline V gene, CDR1 is MNHEY and CDR2 is SMNVEV (reference sequence). J gave up 3 bases and V 2 bases, and 0 bases lay outside the gene matches. The CDR3 reads CASSLTSGYNEQFF. CDR3 DNA: TGTGCCAGCAGTTTAACTAGCGGCTACAATGAGCAGTTCTTC.

V is TRBV5-3 and J is TRBJ2-1; 8 bases match TRBD2. TRBV5-3 is noted as an ORF with a role that remains uncertain. Trimming took 1 base from V and 2 from J; bases not matched to a gene: 5. The CDR3 runs to 16 residues. The chain's CDR3 is CARSLFSREAYNEQFF. The CDR3 DNA is TGTGCCAGAAGCTTGTTTTCGCGGGAGGCCTACAATGAGCAGTTCTTC.